The 25 T cell receptor beta chains below were found in one sample sequenced in a study of T cells expressing NK-cell markers. TCRdb derives one entry per CDR3 protein from the 5' RACE reads, leaving out DNA. The sample holds some 410,000 distinct CDR3 sequences. Specimen: blood T cells: a sorted CD56 or NKG2C T cell subset, CD4+ or CD8+ T cells, or bulk PBMC T cells (not recorded which). These receptors were taken from a woman between 18 and 70 years old in good health.

The chain is built from TRBV7-8 and TRBJ2-1; TCRdb's assignment of TRBD2 cannot be checked, as there is no DNA. The CDR3 loop spans 17 amino acids. Per germline, CDR1 SGHVS and CDR2 FQNEAQ. CDR3 region: CASTLLAGGGPGNEQFF.

The chain combines TRBV6-5 with TRBJ2-7; TCRdb picks TRBD1, but there is no DNA to check that call. This CDR3 has 15 amino acids. Germline V gene data show CDR1 as MNHEY and CDR2 as SVGAGI. This CDR3 reads CASSSAGTGLREQYF.

The chain employs TRBV6-1 and TRBJ1-5. This CDR3 contains 13 residues. Germline assignment: CDR1 MNHNS and CDR2 SASEGT. CDR3 in amino acids: CASRQDLNQPQHF.

V gene TRBV4-1 combines with J gene TRBJ2-2; TCRdb's D gene call, TRBD2, goes unchecked for lack of DNA. The CDR3 is made up of 16 amino acids. Germline CDR1 MGHRA, CDR2 YSYEKL. The CDR3 reads CASSQDSGRPTGELFF.

The CDR3 loop reads CASSSPNYNEQFF. This sequence joins TRBV12-3 or TRBV12-4 and TRBJ2-1; TCRdb returns TRBD2, unconfirmable since there is no DNA. This CDR3 contains 13 residues.

This chain connects TRBV29-1 to TRBJ2-1. There are 13 residues in the CDR3. CDR1 is SQVTM and CDR2 is ANQGSEA in the germline V gene. The chain's CDR3 is CSVRGLSYNEQFF.

The rearrangement joins TRBV12-3 or TRBV12-4 to TRBJ2-5; lacking DNA, the TRBD2 call made by TCRdb goes unchecked. The CDR3 loop spans 15 amino acids. The CDR3 sequence: CASSPLAVDGETQYF.

V is TRBV5-1 and J is TRBJ1-2; the D gene TCRdb calls, TRBD1, cannot be checked with no DNA. The germline CDR1 and CDR2 sequences are SGHRS and YFSETQ. The CDR3 loop spans 13 amino acids. The CDR3 region is CASSEDRVSGYTF.

The J gene is TRBJ1-3, the V gene TRBV7-6; TCRdb outputs TRBD1, but without DNA this stays unchecked. In germline, CDR1 is SGHVS, CDR2 FNYEAQ. The CDR3 runs 15 residues. CDR3 sequence reads: CASSPQGAVGNTIYF.

V is TRBV14 and J is TRBJ1-2. Germline assignment: CDR1 SGHDN and CDR2 FVKESK. The CDR3 extends over 14 amino acids. CDR3 sequence: CASSQGRQGYGYTF.

J is TRBJ2-1 and V is TRBV20-1; TCRdb's D call of TRBD1 is untestable without DNA. The CDR3 is made up of 16 amino acids. Germline CDR1 reads DFQATT; CDR2 reads SNEGSKA (reference sequence). CDR3: CSAERNRGGVYNEQFF.

This sequence joins TRBV20-1 and TRBJ2-1; the D call of TRBD2 rests on TCRdb alone, since no DNA is present to check it. The CDR3 sequence is 14 residues long. CDR1 is DFQATT, CDR2 SNEGSKA, per germline (reference sequence). CDR3 in amino acids: CSARGGGGNNEQFF.

The chain employs TRBV29-1 and TRBJ2-5; without DNA, the TCRdb call of TRBD2 cannot be checked. CDR3 length: 12 amino acids. Germline V gene data show CDR1 as SQVTM and CDR2 as ANQGSEA. The CDR3 region is CSAAGREETQYF.

The chain recombines TRBV10-2 with TRBJ1-2. Germline V gene sequence: CDR1 WSHSY, CDR2 SAAADI. CDR3 size: 12 residues. This CDR3 reads CASSDESYGYTF.

The genes are TRBV20-1 and TRBJ1-5; TCRdb names TRBD1, which stays unverified in the absence of DNA. The CDR3 extends over 13 amino acids. Germline loops: CDR1 DFQATT, CDR2 SNEGSKA (reference sequence). The CDR3 protein is CSAREGAGQPQHF.

The chain combines TRBV12-3 or TRBV12-4 with TRBJ2-7; there is no DNA to check the TCRdb D call of TRBD2. The CDR3 contains 16 residues. CDR3 residues: CASSLGPSASSYEQYF.

The J gene is TRBJ2-1, the V gene TRBV7-3; TCRdb reports TRBD2, a call that lacks DNA to check it against. Per germline, CDR1 SGHTA and CDR2 FQGTGA. This CDR3 is 15 amino acids long. CDR3 amino acids: CASSGRATSYNEQFF.

The chain combines TRBV5-1 with TRBJ1-1; TCRdb's assignment of TRBD1 cannot be checked, as there is no DNA. Germline CDR1 is SGHRS and CDR2 is YFSETQ. The CDR3 runs 13 residues. CDR3 amino acids: CASSLPGTAEAFF.

The V gene is TRBV12-3 or TRBV12-4, the J gene TRBJ2-2; TCRdb picks TRBD2, but there is no DNA to check that call. The CDR3 runs to 14 residues. CDR3 residues: CASSPGLASGELFF.

V gene TRBV18 combines with J gene TRBJ1-1. Germline V CDR1 and CDR2: KGHSH, LQKENI. The CDR3 runs 16 residues. The CDR3 protein is CASSPRAGGGNTEAFF.

The gene calls are TRBV5-8 and TRBJ2-7; the D gene TCRdb calls, TRBD1, cannot be checked with no DNA. The germline V gene has CDR1 SGHTS and CDR2 YDEGEE. This CDR3 has 16 amino acids. CDR3 residues: CASSLGTQRLRSEQYF. Supplemented by reference TRBV5-8 and TRBJ2-7, the full variable domain reads EAGVTQSPTHLIKTRGQQATLRCSPISGHTSVYWYQQALGLGLQFLLWYDEGEERNRGNFPPRFSGRQFPNYSSELNVNALELEDSALYLCASSLGTQRLRSEQYFGPGTRLTVT.

The chain combines TRBV20-1 with TRBJ2-5; checking the TCRdb D call of TRBD1 is not possible without DNA. CDR1 and CDR2 from the germline V gene are DFQATT and SNEGSKA (reference sequence). The CDR3 length is 14 residues. The chain's CDR3 is CSPGGHKGQETQYF.

The rearrangement uses TRBV11-2 and TRBJ2-1; there is no DNA to check the TCRdb D call of TRBD1. Germline CDR1 SGHAT, CDR2 FQNNGV. This CDR3 has 16 amino acids. This CDR3 reads CASSSPRSGPNNEQFF.

CDR3 sequence: CAISDEYNEQFF. This sequence joins TRBV10-3 and TRBJ2-1. The germline CDR1 and CDR2 sequences are ENHRY and SYGVKD. The CDR3 is made up of 12 amino acids.

This chain links TRBV9 with TRBJ2-7; TCRdb returns TRBD2, unconfirmable since there is no DNA. This CDR3 is built from 19 residues. The germline gives CDR1 SGDLS, CDR2 YYNGEE. The CDR3 sequence is CASSSPRGTSGRNSYEQYF.